Each of the 26 T cell receptor beta chains below was sequenced from the same sample in a study of T-cell memory formation after mild COVID-19. TCRdb independently ran MiXCR on the 5' RACE reads; one entry per CDR3 protein. Among around 400,000 distinct CDR3 sequences listed, approximately 25% were seen once. Sequencing was performed on PBMCs or a T cell subset sorted from them (not recorded which). The receptors were gathered from an adult woman who had mild COVID-19 (a few samples of this study predate the infection). Cell type and time point are not known.

This clonotype was seen a few times. This chain joins TRBV5-1 and TRBJ2-7; 7 positions agree with TRBD1. This CDR3 is 15 amino acids long. Trimming took 4 bases from V and 2 from J; bases not matched to a gene: 9. Germline CDR1 SGHRS, CDR2 YFSETQ. CDR3 bases: TGCGCCAGCAGCAGCATCCGGGACAGAACCTACGAGCAGTACTTC. This sequence encodes CASSSIRDRTYEQYF.

The chain combines TRBV6-5 with TRBJ1-1, with 10 bases fitting TRBD1. V shed 5 bases and J 5 bases; nucleotides not matched to a gene: 5. This CDR3 contains 14 residues. Germline V gives CDR1 MNHEY, CDR2 SVGAGI. This CDR3 reads CASSRDRGWTEAFF. For the CDR3, the DNA is TGTGCCAGCAGTCGGGACAGGGGATGGACTGAAGCTTTCTTT.

The V and J genes are TRBV3-1 and TRBJ2-7; TRBD2 aligns across 10 bases. This CDR3 is 15 amino acids long. With V trimmed by 7 bases and J by 0 bases, 6 bases remained unmatched. Germline CDR1 and CDR2: LGHDT and YNNKEL (reference sequence). The DNA for the CDR3 is TGTGCCAGCAAAGCTAGCGGGGGCTTCTCCTACGAGCAGTACTTC. Encoded protein: CASKASGGFSYEQYF.

The chain combines TRBV7-9 with TRBJ1-1; no reliable D call. The germline V gene has CDR1 SEHNR and CDR2 FQNEAQ (reference sequence). The CDR3 is made up of 14 amino acids. Trimming stripped 1 base from V and 7 bases from J, with 13 bases between. The CDR3 spells CASSLVSDGYEAFF. DNA for the CDR3: TGTGCCAGCAGCTTAGTCTCGGACGGATATGAAGCTTTCTTT.

The count of this clonotype is one. The rearrangement joins TRBV12-3 or TRBV12-4 to TRBJ1-5, with D maybe TRBD1 (6 bases). V was shortened by 6 bases and J by 6 bases, with 12 bases between the two germline ends. This CDR3 spans 13 amino acids. CDR3 sequence (DNA): TGTGCCAGCAGACCAGGGGAGGGTCAGCCCCAGCATTTT. This sequence encodes CASRPGEGQPQHF.

The rearrangement joins TRBV7-8 to TRBJ2-1; D unresolved. This CDR3 region has 13 residues. The ends were cut back, 3 bases at V and 4 bases at J, with 7 bases in the middle. Germline assignment: CDR1 SGHVS and CDR2 FQNEAQ. CDR3 residues: CASSFLTYNEQFF. Here the CDR3 DNA reads TGTGCCAGCAGCTTTCTCACGTACAATGAGCAGTTCTTC.

The CDR3 region has the DNA TGTGCCAGCAGACTAGCGGGAGGGTATGAGCAGTTCTTC. Residues: CASRLAGGYEQFF. This chain joins TRBV2 and TRBJ2-1; 13 bases are a match to TRBD2. This CDR3 comprises 13 residues. J was trimmed by 8 bases and V by 6 bases; bases with no gene match: 1. Germline V CDR1 and CDR2: SNHLY, FYNNEI.

The V gene is TRBV4-2, the J gene TRBJ2-3; TRBD2 might be the D (5 bases). V lost 5 bases and J 6 bases, leaving 15 bases between the germline ends. The CDR3 loop spans 14 amino acids. Germline V gives CDR1 LGHNA, CDR2 YNFKEQ. The CDR3 loop is CASSWTLPGDTQYF. The DNA for the CDR3 is TGTGCCAGCAGCTGGACTCTCCCGGGGGATACGCAGTATTTT.

This clonotype was counted a few times. The chain couples TRBV5-1 to TRBJ1-6; 7 nucleotides agree with TRBD1. Germline V gene data show CDR1 as SGHRS and CDR2 as YFSETQ. CDR3 length: 17 amino acids. The junction had 10 bases not matched to a gene; V was cut back by 7 bases and J by 0 bases. The CDR3 sequence: CASRTQGGNSYNSPLHF. The CDR3, as DNA: TGCGCCAGCCGAACACAAGGGGGCAACTCCTATAATTCACCCCTCCACTTT.

Only a few counts were recorded for this clonotype. V usage is TRBV5-1 and J usage is TRBJ1-1; a possible D gene is TRBD1 (5 bases). This CDR3 contains 13 residues. Per the germline V gene, CDR1 is SGHRS and CDR2 is YFSETQ. Between the trimmed V and J ends, which lost 2 bases and 4 bases, there was a span of 9 bases. As DNA, the CDR3 is TGCGCCAGCAGCTTCCAGGGTCTCACTGAAGCTTTCTTT. Its protein is CASSFQGLTEAFF.

A few counts support this clonotype. The chain links TRBV7-2 to TRBJ1-4; D is ambiguous. Germline V gene lookup returns CDR1 SGHTA and CDR2 FQGNSA. The CDR3 consists of 16 residues. Trimming pared 0 bases from V and 5 bases from J, leaving 13 bases between. The CDR3: CASSLAFGNPNEKLFF. CDR3 in DNA: TGTGCCAGCAGCTTAGCGTTTGGGAATCCGAATGAAAAACTGTTTTTT. Together with reference TRBV7-2 and TRBJ1-4, the CDR3 gives the full variable domain: GAGVSQSPSNKVTEKGKDVELRCDPISGHTALYWYRQSLGQGLEFLIYFQGNSAPDKSGLPSDRFSAERTGGSVSTLTIQRTQQEDSAVYLCASSLAFGNPNEKLFFGSGTQLSVL.

This clonotype was counted a few times. This chain joins TRBV18 and TRBJ2-7; weak D call: TRBD1 (6 bases). The CDR3 is 14 amino acids. The V end was cut by 4 bases, the J end by 1 base, with 11 bases between. Germline-derived CDR1 and CDR2 are KGHSH and LQKENI. The CDR3 DNA reads TGTGCCAGCTCACGGGCAGGGGAGTCCTACGAGCAGTACTTC. As protein: CASSRAGESYEQYF.

V is TRBV24-1 and J is TRBJ2-5; D is possibly TRBD1 or TRBD2 (5 bases each). V lost 7 bases and J 5 bases, leaving 13 bases between the germline ends. From germline, CDR1 is KGHDR and CDR2 SFDVKD. There are 13 residues in the CDR3. The CDR3: CATSGTRWETQYF. DNA of the CDR3: TGTGCCACCAGCGGGACGCGGTGGGAGACCCAGTACTTC.

This clonotype came up a few times. This chain joins TRBV7-6 and TRBJ2-7; D possibly corresponds to TRBD1 (6 bases). This CDR3 has 15 residues. Germline V gives CDR1 SGHVS, CDR2 FNYEAQ. V dropped 0 bases and J dropped 7 bases, with 16 bases sitting between them. The CDR3 bases are TGTGCCAGCAGCTTAGCTTTTGCAGGGGCAGAGGAGCAGTACTTC. This codes for CASSLAFAGAEEQYF.

As DNA, the CDR3 is TGCGCCAGCAGCCATGTCAGGGGATACACTGAAGCTTTCTTT. Its translation: CASSHVRGYTEAFF. The genes are TRBV4-1 and TRBJ1-1; a weak D match, TRBD1 (6 bases). This CDR3 is 14 amino acids long. Trimming stripped 3 bases from V and 3 bases from J, with 11 bases between. The V gene's germline CDR1 is MGHRA and CDR2 YSYEKL.

The CDR3 DNA reads TGCAGTGCTAGGTTGAGGGGATCCCGGGAGACCCAGTACTTC. Its translation: CSARLRGSRETQYF. The chain recombines TRBV20-1 with TRBJ2-5, with D perhaps matching TRBD1 or TRBD2 (5 bases each). From germline, CDR1 is DFQATT and CDR2 SNEGSKA (reference sequence). V gave up 3 bases and J gave up 5 bases, with 16 bases separating them. The CDR3 sequence is 14 residues long.

The chain carries TRBV4-1 and TRBJ2-7; D is perhaps TRBD1 (6 bases). CDR3 length: 16 amino acids. Trimming removed 3 bases from V and 0 bases from J, with 15 bases in between. CDR1 and CDR2 (germline): MGHRA, YSYEKL. The CDR3: CASSQMTGYSSYEQYF. The DNA for the CDR3 is TGCGCCAGCAGCCAGATGACAGGTTATAGCTCCTACGAGCAGTACTTC.

The chain uses TRBV20-1 and TRBJ2-3; 10 bases agree with TRBD2. The CDR3 length is 18 residues. Germline trimming cut 5 bases from V and 4 bases from J; bases unmatched to any gene: 18. Germline V lookup: CDR1 DFQATT, CDR2 SNEGSKA (reference sequence). CDR3 nucleotide sequence: TGCAGTGCTGCTCCAGCGGGAGGGCCGATTGATGGGGCAGATACGCAGTATTTT. As protein: CSAAPAGGPIDGADTQYF.

This clonotype came up a few times. The gene calls are TRBV14 and TRBJ2-3; D possibly corresponds to TRBD1 (6 bases). The CDR3 loop spans 16 amino acids. V was cut by 4 bases and J by 4 bases, with 18 bases left in between. Germline CDR1 and CDR2: SGHDN and FVKESK. CDR3 bases: TGTGCCAGCAGCCCCCGCGACAGGACAGCCGCAGATACGCAGTATTTT. Residues: CASSPRDRTAADTQYF.

This clonotype turned up a few times. This chain links TRBV2 with TRBJ2-2; D gene uncertain. The CDR3 loop spans 13 amino acids. The germline V gene has CDR1 SNHLY and CDR2 FYNNEI. V was pared by 11 bases and J by 6 bases, with 16 bases between. The CDR3: CAARQDIAGELFF. The CDR3 DNA sequence: TGTGCCGCTCGGCAGGATATCGCCGGGGAGCTGTTTTTT.

The V gene is TRBV12-3 or TRBV12-4, the J gene TRBJ2-3; D possibly corresponds to TRBD1 (6 bases). Between the trimmed V and J ends, which lost 6 bases and 8 bases, there was a span of 21 bases. The CDR3 loop spans 15 amino acids. CDR3 DNA sequence: TGTGCCAGCAGCCAAGGAGGACAGCGGCGAGGTACGCAGTATTTT. It is translated as CASSQGGQRRGTQYF.

The chain joins TRBV30 to TRBJ2-2; no reliable D call. The length of the CDR3 is 12 residues. Trimming cost V 3 bases and J 6 bases, with 8 bases left between them. Germline loops: CDR1 GTSNPN, CDR2 SVGIG (reference sequence). CDR3 residues: CAWSIGSGELFF. The CDR3 region has the DNA TGTGCCTGGAGCATAGGGTCCGGGGAGCTGTTTTTT.

The J gene is TRBJ1-1, the V gene TRBV12-3 or TRBV12-4; unclear D gene. The V and J ends lost 4 bases and 5 bases respectively, with 5 bases between them. CDR3 length: 11 residues. CDR3 loop: CASSSSTEAFF. In nucleotides, the CDR3 is TGTGCCAGCAGTTCGTCAACTGAAGCTTTCTTT.

The chain uses TRBV3-1 and TRBJ1-2; tentative D call: TRBD1 (6 bases). V lost 5 bases, J lost 4 bases, and 14 bases lay in between. Germline loops: CDR1 LGHDT, CDR2 YNNKEL (reference sequence). CDR3 length equals 14 residues. CDR3 bases: TGTGCCAGCAGCTCGAACAGGGATTCCTATGGCTACACCTTC. This translates into CASSSNRDSYGYTF.

The genes are TRBV7-2 and TRBJ1-2, with 8 bases lining up with TRBD1. The germline CDR1 and CDR2 sequences are SGHTA and FQGNSA. Unmatched junction bases numbered 10, after V lost 6 bases and J lost 7 bases. This CDR3 is built from 14 residues. CDR3: CASSLTRTGFGYTF. The CDR3 nucleotides read TGTGCCAGCAGTTTAACCCGGACAGGGTTTGGCTACACCTTC.

This clonotype was seen a handful of times. The rearrangement uses TRBV5-1 and TRBJ2-3; D might be TRBD1 (6 bases). This CDR3 comprises 14 residues. The V end was cut by 3 bases, the J end by 0 bases, with 8 bases between. Germline lookup yields CDR1 SGHRS and CDR2 YFSETQ. CDR3 nucleotides: TGCGCCAGCAGCTCTACAGGGAGCACAGATACGCAGTATTTT. This translates into CASSSTGSTDTQYF.